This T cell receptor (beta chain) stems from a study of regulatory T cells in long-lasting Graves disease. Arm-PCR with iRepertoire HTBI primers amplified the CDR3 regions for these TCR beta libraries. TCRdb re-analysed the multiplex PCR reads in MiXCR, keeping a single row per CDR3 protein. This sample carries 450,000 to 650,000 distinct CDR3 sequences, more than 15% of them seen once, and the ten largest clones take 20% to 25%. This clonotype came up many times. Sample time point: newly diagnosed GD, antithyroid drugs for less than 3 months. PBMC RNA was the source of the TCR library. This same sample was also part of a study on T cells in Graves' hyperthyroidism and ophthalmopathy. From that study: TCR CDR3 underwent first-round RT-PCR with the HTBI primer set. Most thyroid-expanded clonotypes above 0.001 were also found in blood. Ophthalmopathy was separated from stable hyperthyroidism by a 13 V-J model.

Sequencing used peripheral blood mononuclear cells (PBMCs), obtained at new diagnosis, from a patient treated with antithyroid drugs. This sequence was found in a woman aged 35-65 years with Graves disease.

The CDR3 coding sequence is TGTGCCAGCAGTCTGACTAGCGGGGAGGGCAATGAGCAGTTCTTC. It translates to CASSLTSGEGNEQFF. The V gene is TRBV2, the J gene TRBJ2-1; 11 positions agree with TRBD2. The V gene's germline CDR1 is SNHLY and CDR2 FYNNEI. Losses at the gene ends were 5 bases for V and 6 bases for J; bases not matched to a gene: 6. CDR3 length equals 15 residues.